These T cell receptor beta chains were read from a single sample in a study of cytomegalovirus exposure and HLA in healthy donors. Using immunoSEQ multiplex PCR, the repertoire was profiled, and TCRdb retains in-frame clones only, with some absent. The sample shows 100,000 to 150,000 clones, around three quarters of them seen only once. Sample: PBMCs. These receptors were collected from a woman aged 45-60 years in good health and CMV-seronegative. Each CDR3 is given with its conserved first and last residue. Each record gives: J gene, CDR3 length, clone size, V gene, D gene, CDR3 DNA, CDR3 protein. The D gene is left open where the match is weak. A row's size may be missing; if present it is once, few, many or a size class.

J: TRBJ1-1
length: 15
size: NA
V: TRBV6-5
D: TRBD1
DNA: TGTGCCAGCAGTTCAGACAGGGGAAGGAACACTGAAGCTTTCTTT
CDR3: CASSSDRGRNTEAFF

J: TRBJ2-3
length: 15
size: NA
V: TRBV19
D: NA
DNA: TGTGCCAGTAAGGAGGTCGCGGACCCTCGGGATACGCAGTATTTT
CDR3: CASKEVADPRDTQYF

J: TRBJ1-1
length: 13
size: NA
V: TRBV4-2
D: NA
DNA: TGTGCCAGCAGCCAAGATCGTCAGGGTCTGGCTTTCTTT
CDR3: CASSQDRQGLAFF

J: TRBJ2-2
length: 18
size: NA
V: TRBV7-2
D: TRBD2
DNA: TGTGCCAGCGCTAGACTAGCGGGAGGTCTCGCGAACACCGGGGAGCTGTTTTTT
CDR3: CASARLAGGLANTGELFF

J: TRBJ1-1
length: 15
size: NA
V: TRBV7-8
D: NA
DNA: TGTGCCAGCAGCCCCCCCACAACAGCAAACACTGAAGCTTTCTTT
CDR3: CASSPPTTANTEAFF

J: TRBJ2-5
length: 14
size: NA
V: TRBV7-2
D: TRBD2
DNA: TGTGCCAGCAGCCGTGGACTAGCACAAGAGACCCAGTACTTC
CDR3: CASSRGLAQETQYF

J: TRBJ1-5
length: 14
size: NA
V: TRBV19
D: TRBD1
DNA: TGTGCCAGTACCGCGGGACAGGGGTATCAGCCCCAGCATTTT
CDR3: CASTAGQGYQPQHF

J: TRBJ1-1
length: 14
size: NA
V: TRBV11-1
D: TRBD1
DNA: TGTGCCAGCAGCCGAAGGACAGGAGGGCCTGAAGCTTTCTTT
CDR3: CASSRRTGGPEAFF

J: TRBJ1-2
length: 15
size: NA
V: TRBV9
D: TRBD1
DNA: TGTGCCAGCAGCGGCCGGGACAGGGACCTCTATGGCTACACCTTC
CDR3: CASSGRDRDLYGYTF

J: TRBJ1-2
length: 16
size: NA
V: TRBV9
D: TRBD1
DNA: TGTGCCAGCAGCGTAGTGATGGACAGGGACCCATCTGGCTACACCTTC
CDR3: CASSVVMDRDPSGYTF

J: TRBJ2-1
length: 17
size: NA
V: TRBV6-1
D: NA
DNA: TGTGCCAGCAGTGGGGAGGAGCGGCTCAAAGGGAACAATGAGCAGTTCTTC
CDR3: CASSGEERLKGNNEQFF

J: TRBJ2-7
length: 12
size: NA
V: TRBV19
D: TRBD1
DNA: TGTGCCAGTAGTCACAGGGGCGCCGGGCAGTACTTC
CDR3: CASSHRGAGQYF

J: TRBJ1-6
length: 14
size: NA
V: TRBV5-6
D: TRBD1
DNA: TGTGCCAGCACCAGGGACAGGGGTAATTCACCCCTCCACTTT
CDR3: CASTRDRGNSPLHF

J: TRBJ2-3
length: 18
size: NA
V: TRBV5-6
D: TRBD2
DNA: TGTGCCAGCAGATCTAGGACTAGCGGGAGGGAAAGCACAGATACGCAGTATTTT
CDR3: CASRSRTSGRESTDTQYF

J: TRBJ2-7
length: 15
size: NA
V: TRBV18
D: TRBD1
DNA: TGTGCCAGCTCACCAGGGACAGGGGGCTCCTACGAGCAGTACTTC
CDR3: CASSPGTGGSYEQYF

J: TRBJ2-3
length: 12
size: NA
V: TRBV19
D: TRBD1
DNA: TGTGCCAGTAGTAGCAGGGGGGATACGCAGTATTTT
CDR3: CASSSRGDTQYF

J: TRBJ2-1
length: 15
size: once
V: TRBV9
D: NA
DNA: TGTGCCAGCAGCGTAGCGGAGGTGTCCTACAATGAGCAGTTCTTC
CDR3: CASSVAEVSYNEQFF

J: TRBJ1-3
length: 15
size: NA
V: TRBV6-5
D: NA
DNA: TGTGCCAGCAGCCCGACTGGGAGCTCTGGAAACACCATATATTTT
CDR3: CASSPTGSSGNTIYF

J: TRBJ2-2
length: 15
size: NA
V: TRBV13
D: NA
DNA: TGTGCCAGCAGCTATCGAAGCGGGAACACCGGGGAGCTGTTTTTT
CDR3: CASSYRSGNTGELFF

J: TRBJ1-1
length: 13
size: NA
V: TRBV27
D: NA
DNA: TGTGCCAGCAGATTGGGTCGGGTCACTGAAGCTTTCTTT
CDR3: CASRLGRVTEAFF

J: TRBJ2-3
length: 17
size: few
V: TRBV29-1
D: TRBD1
DNA: TGCAGCGTTGAAGATGCGGACAGGGGGCGCAGCACAGATACGCAGTATTTT
CDR3: CSVEDADRGRSTDTQYF

J: TRBJ2-7
length: 15
size: many
V: TRBV7-9
D: TRBD1
DNA: TGTGCCAGCAGCGTCAGTGGGACAGTATCCTACGAGCAGTACTTC
CDR3: CASSVSGTVSYEQYF

J: TRBJ1-1
length: 14
size: NA
V: TRBV11-3
D: NA
DNA: TGTGCCAGCAGCCCTCAGGGTGTCAACACTGAAGCTTTCTTT
CDR3: CASSPQGVNTEAFF

J: TRBJ1-5
length: 15
size: NA
V: TRBV5-1
D: TRBD1
DNA: TGCGCCAGCAGCTTGGCAGGGGGCGTTGGTCAGCCCCAGCATTTT
CDR3: CASSLAGGVGQPQHF

J: TRBJ1-4
length: 17
size: NA
V: TRBV28
D: TRBD1
DNA: TGTGCCAGCTACCAGGGGGGAAGAATTTGGACTAATGAAAAACTGTTTTTT
CDR3: CASYQGGRIWTNEKLFF

J: TRBJ2-3
length: 16
size: once
V: TRBV29-1
D: TRBD2
DNA: TGCAGCGTAGCACCGGGACTAGCGGGAGGGTGGGATACGCAGTATTTT
CDR3: CSVAPGLAGGWDTQYF

J: TRBJ2-7
length: 16
size: NA
V: TRBV7-9
D: NA
DNA: TGTGCCAGCAGCCAGTCAACGGGACATCTCGCCTACGAGCAGTACTTC
CDR3: CASSQSTGHLAYEQYF

J: TRBJ2-7
length: 18
size: NA
V: TRBV7-8
D: TRBD1
DNA: TGTGCCAGCAGGGAATTCTCAACGGGACAGATTAGCTCCTACGAGCAGTACTTC
CDR3: CASREFSTGQISSYEQYF

J: TRBJ2-3
length: 13
size: NA
V: TRBV19
D: TRBD2
DNA: TGTGCCATCGGGAGGGTGGGTCAAGATACGCAGTATTTT
CDR3: CAIGRVGQDTQYF

J: TRBJ2-7
length: 14
size: few
V: TRBV5-4
D: TRBD1
DNA: TGTGCCAGCAGCTTGGTGGGACAGGAGTACGAGCAGTACTTC
CDR3: CASSLVGQEYEQYF

J: TRBJ2-3
length: 14
size: NA
V: TRBV5-1
D: NA
DNA: TGCGCCAGCAGCCCCACATCTAGCACAGATACGCAGTATTTT
CDR3: CASSPTSSTDTQYF

J: TRBJ1-4
length: 14
size: NA
V: TRBV7-2
D: NA
DNA: TGTGCCAGCAGCCCACCGGGGGTTTTTGAAAAACTGTTTTTT
CDR3: CASSPPGVFEKLFF

J: TRBJ1-2
length: 14
size: NA
V: TRBV5-8
D: TRBD1
DNA: TGTGCCAGCAGCTTGCAGGGGGTGAACTATGGCTACACCTTC
CDR3: CASSLQGVNYGYTF

J: TRBJ2-4
length: 18
size: NA
V: TRBV5-1
D: NA
DNA: TGCGCCAGCAGCTCCGAAACAACAGGGCCAGGGGCCAAAAACATTCAGTACTTC
CDR3: CASSSETTGPGAKNIQYF

J: TRBJ2-1
length: 16
size: NA
V: TRBV29-1
D: NA
DNA: TGCAGCGTTGAAGGGACCTCGGGACTCGACTACAATGAGCAGTTCTTC
CDR3: CSVEGTSGLDYNEQFF

J: TRBJ2-1
length: 15
size: NA
V: TRBV19
D: NA
DNA: TGTGCCAGTCGTCGGGGGGCAGATCGCTACAATGAGCAGTTCTTC
CDR3: CASRRGADRYNEQFF

J: TRBJ2-1
length: 15
size: NA
V: TRBV5-4
D: TRBD2
DNA: TGTGCCAGCAGCCTGGGGACTAGCGGAAACAATGAGCAGTTCTTC
CDR3: CASSLGTSGNNEQFF

J: TRBJ1-5
length: 16
size: NA
V: TRBV6-6
D: TRBD1
DNA: TGTGCCAGCTTGGGGGGACAGGGTGTGGGCAATCAGCCCCAGCATTTT
CDR3: CASLGGQGVGNQPQHF

J: TRBJ2-1
length: 15
size: NA
V: TRBV29-1
D: NA
DNA: TGCAGCGTTGCGCAGGGGCCCGACAGCTACAATGAGCAGTTCTTC
CDR3: CSVAQGPDSYNEQFF

J: TRBJ2-7
length: 14
size: NA
V: TRBV29-1
D: TRBD2
DNA: TGCAGCGTTTTTACTAGCGCCCAACCCTACGAGCAGTACTTC
CDR3: CSVFTSAQPYEQYF

J: TRBJ2-7
length: 18
size: few
V: TRBV19
D: TRBD2
DNA: TGTGCCAGTAGTATCACCGGACTAGCGGGAGTAAGGTCCTACGAGCAGTACTTC
CDR3: CASSITGLAGVRSYEQYF

J: TRBJ1-1
length: 15
size: NA
V: TRBV28
D: NA
DNA: TGTGCCAGCAGTTTGTGGGGAGGGAGTAACACTGAAGCTTTCTTT
CDR3: CASSLWGGSNTEAFF

J: TRBJ1-2
length: 13
size: many
V: TRBV6-5
D: NA
DNA: TGTGCCAGCAAAGCGGGGGCTTTCTATGGCTACACCTTC
CDR3: CASKAGAFYGYTF

J: TRBJ2-7
length: 14
size: NA
V: TRBV14
D: TRBD1
DNA: TGTGCCAGCAGCCCCGGGACAGGGAGCTACGAGCAGTACTTC
CDR3: CASSPGTGSYEQYF

J: TRBJ1-4
length: 16
size: NA
V: TRBV4-3
D: NA
DNA: TGCGCCAGCAGCCAAGATTCTCTTGCAACTAATGAAAAACTGTTTTTT
CDR3: CASSQDSLATNEKLFF

J: TRBJ1-4
length: 14
size: NA
V: TRBV19
D: TRBD1
DNA: TGTGCCAGTTCGCCGGGACAGGGGGGAGAAAAACTGTTTTTT
CDR3: CASSPGQGGEKLFF

J: TRBJ1-4
length: 16
size: NA
V: TRBV12-5
D: NA
DNA: TGTGCTAGTGGTTTGGGGGTTCGGCAGGGCGGCGAAAAACTGTTTTTT
CDR3: CASGLGVRQGGEKLFF

J: TRBJ2-1
length: 15
size: NA
V: TRBV4-1
D: NA
DNA: TGCGCCAGCAGCCAAGCCACGAACGTTCGGAATGAGCAGTTCTTC
CDR3: CASSQATNVRNEQFF

J: TRBJ1-1
length: 15
size: NA
V: TRBV4-2
D: NA
DNA: TGTGCCAGCAGCCAAGATCGGACACGCGGAAGTGAGGCTTTCTTT
CDR3: CASSQDRTRGSEAFF

J: TRBJ2-7
length: 17
size: NA
V: TRBV5-1
D: TRBD2
DNA: TGCGCCAGCAGCTTGGTGCTAGCGGGGTCACACTCCTACGAGCAGTACTTC
CDR3: CASSLVLAGSHSYEQYF

J: TRBJ2-1
length: 16
size: NA
V: TRBV7-6
D: TRBD2
DNA: TGTGCCAGCAGCTTAGCCTTAGCGGGAGGGCACAATGAGCAGTTCTTC
CDR3: CASSLALAGGHNEQFF

J: TRBJ1-3
length: 15
size: few
V: TRBV7-9
D: NA
DNA: TGTGCCAGCAGCTTAAGTTGGGCTTCTGGAAACACCATATATTTT
CDR3: CASSLSWASGNTIYF

J: TRBJ2-7
length: 15
size: NA
V: TRBV5-1
D: TRBD1
DNA: TGCGCCAGCAGCACCGGGACAGCCAGGTCCTACGAGCAGTACTTC
CDR3: CASSTGTARSYEQYF

J: TRBJ2-7
length: 12
size: NA
V: TRBV10-3
D: TRBD1
DNA: TGTGCCACACAGGGGTCTTCCTACGAGCAGTACTTC
CDR3: CATQGSSYEQYF

J: TRBJ2-2
length: 14
size: once
V: TRBV10-3
D: NA
DNA: TGTGCCATCAGAATGGGACAGAACACCGGGGAGCTGTTTTTT
CDR3: CAIRMGQNTGELFF

J: TRBJ2-5
length: 15
size: NA
V: TRBV5-4
D: TRBD2
DNA: TGTGCCAGCAGCCATTCTCTAGCGGTCCGGGGCACCCAGTACTTC
CDR3: CASSHSLAVRGTQYF

J: TRBJ1-4
length: 15
size: once
V: TRBV7-9
D: NA
DNA: TGTGCCAGCAGCGCCAACAGGGCAACTAATGAAAAACTGTTTTTT
CDR3: CASSANRATNEKLFF

J: TRBJ1-2
length: 15
size: NA
V: TRBV27
D: NA
DNA: TGTGCCAGCAGTTCTAACCCCGACAGCCTTACTGTCTACACCTTC
CDR3: CASSSNPDSLTVYTF

J: TRBJ2-3
length: 15
size: NA
V: TRBV29-1
D: NA
DNA: TGCAGCGTTGTTTCAGCCCGGGGAGTAGCAGATACGCAGTATTTT
CDR3: CSVVSARGVADTQYF